Below, 28 T cell receptor beta chains from the same sample are listed, as sequenced in a study of cytomegalovirus exposure and HLA in healthy donors. 60 Vbeta and 13 Jbeta primers were used in PCR. Data came from immunoSEQ multiplex PCR; TCRdb stores just in-frame clones and leaves some out. The repertoire includes about 160,000 clones, around 85% of them detected once, and around 2% sits in the top ten. The material sequenced was PBMCs. These receptors originate from a human donor in good health.

The CDR3 region has the DNA TGTGCCAGCAGTTTCGGGAACACTGAAGCTTTCTTT. Protein product: CASSFGNTEAFF. The J gene is TRBJ1-1, the V gene TRBV27; D is unclear. With 3 bases removed from V and 1 base from J, the gap between germline ends came to 3 bases. This CDR3 has 12 amino acids. CDR1 is MNHEY and CDR2 is SMNVEV in the germline V gene (reference sequence).

The chain recombines TRBV7-9 with TRBJ2-2; 8 nucleotides line up with TRBD1. CDR3 size: 13 residues. Germline assignment: CDR1 SEHNR and CDR2 FQNEAQ (reference sequence). V trimming: 6 bases; J trimming: 3 bases; junction bases outside the gene matches: 0. The CDR3 here is CASRDRDTGELFF. The CDR3 nucleotides read TGTGCCAGCAGGGACAGGGACACCGGGGAGCTGTTTTTT.

This clone was picked up one time. This rearrangement joins TRBV6-5 to TRBJ2-7; tentatively, D is TRBD2 (6 bases). CDR3 length equals 14 residues. The germline V gene encodes CDR1 MNHEY and CDR2 SVGAGI. V was cut by 5 bases and J by 0 bases, with 11 bases left in between. For the CDR3, the DNA is TGTGCCAGCAGTCTGGGACTTGTCTCCTACGAGCAGTACTTC. The encoded protein is CASSLGLVSYEQYF.

V is TRBV5-1 and J is TRBJ2-2; 9 positions agree with TRBD2. The CDR3 is made up of 16 amino acids. J gave up 6 bases and V 4 bases, and 10 bases lay outside the gene matches. The germline V gene encodes CDR1 SGHRS and CDR2 YFSETQ. Here the CDR3 reads CASSIETSGRPGELFF. The DNA for the CDR3 is TGCGCCAGCAGCATTGAGACTAGCGGTCGCCCCGGGGAGCTGTTTTTT.

This chain connects TRBV5-4 to TRBJ2-1, with TRBD1 identical over 7 bases. This CDR3 comprises 13 residues. Germline V gene lookup returns CDR1 SGHNT and CDR2 YYREEE (reference sequence). The V and J ends lost 4 bases and 12 bases, in that order; junction bases with no gene match: 10. The CDR3 protein is CASSEKEGGGQFF. The CDR3 nucleotides read TGTGCCAGCAGCGAAAAGGAAGGGGGCGGGCAGTTCTTC.

The count of this clone is one. CDR3 amino acids: CSATKQGATYGYTF. DNA of the CDR3: TGCAGCGCCACGAAACAGGGGGCTACCTATGGCTACACCTTC. The V call is TRBV29-1, the J call TRBJ1-2; 9 nucleotides line up with TRBD1. The V segment lost 7 bases and the J segment 4 bases; nucleotides outside the gene matches: 10. The CDR3 sequence is 14 residues long. Germline values: CDR1 SQVTM, CDR2 ANQGSEA.

The chain joins TRBV11-2 to TRBJ2-7; D call uncertain. Trimming took 4 bases from V and 4 from J, leaving 8 bases between them. CDR3 length equals 12 residues. The germline V gene encodes CDR1 SGHAT and CDR2 FQNNGV. The CDR3, as DNA: TGTGCCAGCAGCTCCGAGATATACGAGCAGTACTTC. Amino acids: CASSSEIYEQYF.

The count of this clone is one. The rearrangement links TRBV4-3 to TRBJ1-6; D is unresolved. The CDR3 sequence is 16 residues long. The germline gives CDR1 LGHNA, CDR2 YSLEER. The V end lost 0 bases, the J end lost 0 bases, and 6 bases lay between the germline ends. The CDR3 spells CASSQERGSYNSPLHF. Written as DNA, the CDR3 is TGCGCCAGCAGCCAAGAGCGGGGCTCCTATAATTCACCCCTCCACTTT.

The chain has TRBV15 and TRBJ1-2; no reliable D call. V gave up 0 bases and J gave up 4 bases, with 12 bases separating them. The CDR3 is 15 amino acids. Germline values: CDR1 LNHNV, CDR2 YYDKDF (reference sequence). Written as DNA, the CDR3 is TGTGCCACCAGCAGAGATGTAACAGCTTCCTATGGCTACACCTTC. The encoded protein is CATSRDVTASYGYTF.

This chain connects TRBV12-5 to TRBJ2-7; D call uncertain. The germline V and J ends were trimmed by 5 bases and 12 bases, with 11 bases remaining between them. This CDR3 spans 10 amino acids. Germline CDR1 LGHNT, CDR2 FRNRAP. CDR3 bases: TGTGCTAGTGGTATCGTAGAGATGTACTTC. Translation: CASGIVEMYF.

This sequence joins TRBV27 and TRBJ2-1; D remains unclear. V gave up 2 bases and J gave up 6 bases, with 8 bases separating them. This CDR3 is built from 13 residues. Germline assignment: CDR1 MNHEY and CDR2 SMNVEV (reference sequence). CDR3 DNA: TGTGCCAGCAGTTTAGGCCCCTTCAATGAGCAGTTCTTC. Its protein is CASSLGPFNEQFF.

V usage is TRBV5-1 and J usage is TRBJ1-1; TRBD1 agrees at 7 bases. Germline V gene lookup returns CDR1 SGHRS and CDR2 YFSETQ. The V and J ends lost 0 bases and 5 bases, in that order; junction bases with no gene match: 7. The CDR3 extends over 15 amino acids. The CDR3 reads CASSLGGIQGTEAFF. The CDR3 DNA is TGCGCCAGCAGCTTGGGTGGCATACAGGGGACTGAAGCTTTCTTT.

The genes are TRBV19 and TRBJ2-1; a weak D match, TRBD2 (5 bases). The germline CDR1 and CDR2 sequences are LNHDA and SQIVND (reference sequence). V gave up 5 bases and J gave up 6 bases, with 14 bases separating them. The CDR3 spans 14 residues. CDR3 residues: CASSEDPSGNEQFF. The CDR3 DNA reads as TGTGCCAGTAGTGAAGACCCGAGCGGCAATGAGCAGTTCTTC.

This rearrangement joins TRBV29-1 to TRBJ1-1; 8 bases are shared with TRBD1. This CDR3 is 13 amino acids long. V dropped 5 bases and J dropped 4; count of bases not matched to a gene: 6. CDR1 and CDR2 from the germline V gene are SQVTM and ANQGSEA. The CDR3 region is CSVPTGTGTEAFF. The CDR3, as DNA: TGCAGCGTTCCGACAGGGACAGGCACTGAAGCTTTCTTT.

The genes are TRBV9 and TRBJ1-1; TRBD1 matches at 8 bases. The CDR3 length is 14 residues. With V trimmed by 3 bases and J by 1 base, 2 bases remained unmatched. Germline loops: CDR1 SGDLS, CDR2 YYNGEE. CDR3 bases: TGTGCCAGCAGCGGCGACAGGGGGAACACTGAAGCTTTCTTT. Translation gives CASSGDRGNTEAFF.

The chain carries TRBV4-3 and TRBJ2-2; TRBD2 matches 10 bases. CDR3 length equals 18 residues. The germline V gene encodes CDR1 LGHNA and CDR2 YSLEER. The J segment lost 3 bases and the V segment lost 1 base, leaving 8 bases of the junction unmatched. CDR3 sequence (DNA): TGCGCCAGCAGCCAAGCTACTTCTAGCGGGGGCCACACCGGGGAGCTGTTTTTT. This encodes CASSQATSSGGHTGELFF.

This clone was recorded once. The chain links TRBV19 to TRBJ1-3, with D maybe TRBD1 (6 bases). Trimming took 7 bases from V and 0 from J, leaving 10 bases between them. The germline CDR1 and CDR2 sequences are LNHDA and SQIVND (reference sequence). This CDR3 has 14 residues. DNA of the CDR3: TGTGCCAGTACTGGACAGTTCTCTGGAAACACCATATATTTT. This encodes CASTGQFSGNTIYF. The variable domain in full, with the rest retrieved from reference TRBV19 and TRBJ1-3, is DGGITQSPKYLFRKEGQNVTLSCEQNLNHDAMYWYRQDPGQGLRLIYYSQIVNDFQKGDIAEGYSVSREKKESFPLTVTSAQKNPTAFYLCASTGQFSGNTIYFGEGSWLTVV.

The genes are TRBV6-5 and TRBJ1-2; TRBD1 might be the D (5 bases). Germline V gene data show CDR1 as MNHEY and CDR2 as SVGAGI. The ends were cut back, 7 bases at V and 2 bases at J, with 14 bases in the middle. This CDR3 is built from 14 residues. In DNA, the CDR3 is TGTGCCAGCAAATTGGGGGGGGGAAACTATGGCTACACCTTC. Its protein is CASKLGGGNYGYTF.

V gene TRBV9 combines with J gene TRBJ1-5; 7 nucleotides align to TRBD1. Germline lookup yields CDR1 SGDLS and CDR2 YYNGEE. CDR3 length equals 15 residues. V shed 4 bases, J shed 8 bases, and the junction held 12 bases outside the gene matches. For the CDR3, the DNA is TGTGCCAGCAGCCCCCGAGAGGGGGCCACGGAGCCCCAGCATTTT. This codes for CASSPREGATEPQHF.

V gene TRBV6-5 combines with J gene TRBJ2-7; maybe TRBD2 (5 bases). The CDR3 spans 13 residues. Per germline, CDR1 MNHEY and CDR2 SVGAGI. V was clipped by 2 bases and J by 6 bases, with 11 bases between them. The DNA for the CDR3 is TGTGCCAGCAGTTACGAGGGTTTGTCCGAGCAGTACTTC. Protein sequence: CASSYEGLSEQYF.

V usage is TRBV1 and J usage is TRBJ2-1; TRBD2 is taken as the D call from the table, unchecked against the DNA. TRBV1 is marked as a pseudogene. The CDR3 is 19 amino acids. The chain's CDR3 is CTSSQLGRCWGGALCEQFF. The CDR3 nucleotides read TGCACCAGCAGCCAACTTGGTCGATGTTGGGGGGGGGCTTTATGCGAGCAGTTCTTC.

The count of this clone is one. The chain links TRBV7-2 to TRBJ2-7, with 7 bases aligning to TRBD1. The germline V gene encodes CDR1 SGHTA and CDR2 FQGNSA. The trim removed 5 bases at V and 1 base at J, leaving 8 bases unmatched. CDR3 length: 15 amino acids. As DNA, the CDR3 is TGTGCCAGCAGCCGTTCAGGGGGTGGATCCTACGAGCAGTACTTC. Translation: CASSRSGGGSYEQYF. Drawing the rest from reference TRBV7-2 and TRBJ2-7, the complete variable domain is GAGVSQSPSNKVTEKGKDVELRCDPISGHTALYWYRQSLGQGLEFLIYFQGNSAPDKSGLPSDRFSAERTGGSVSTLTIQRTQQEDSAVYLCASSRSGGGSYEQYFGPGTRLTVT.

V gene TRBV5-1 combines with J gene TRBJ1-1, with TRBD1 identical over 9 bases. Germline V gives CDR1 SGHRS, CDR2 YFSETQ. The CDR3 runs to 15 residues. Germline trimming cut 4 bases from V and 5 bases from J; bases unmatched to any gene: 9. Here the CDR3 reads CASSLTGGLGTEAFF. DNA for the CDR3: TGCGCCAGCAGCCTGACAGGGGGACTTGGAACTGAAGCTTTCTTT.

The CDR3 DNA is TGTGCCGCCCCTACCTCGGGGCCAGGGGACGAGCAGTACTTC. Amino acid sequence: CAAPTSGPGDEQYF. The V gene is TRBV6-4, the J gene TRBJ2-7, with D perhaps TRBD1 (6 bases). The CDR3 covers 14 residues. Trimming stripped 11 bases from V and 5 bases from J, with 22 bases between. CDR1 MRHNA and CDR2 SNTAGT come from the germline V gene.

The chain recombines TRBV9 with TRBJ1-1; possibly TRBD1 for D (5 bases). Trimming shortened V by 3 bases and J by 3 bases, and 15 bases separated the two germline ends. CDR1 and CDR2 (germline): SGDLS, YYNGEE. This CDR3 has 15 residues. The CDR3 DNA is TGTGCCAGCAGCGCGGGGGGGTCGTGGGACACTGAAGCTTTCTTT. It yields the protein CASSAGGSWDTEAFF.

V is TRBV6-5 and J is TRBJ1-2, with D unresolved. The germline V gene encodes CDR1 MNHEY and CDR2 SVGAGI. There are 15 residues in the CDR3. Trimming removed 0 bases at V and 0 bases at J, with 8 bases between. CDR3 DNA sequence: TGTGCCAGCAGTTACTCGAGCCGAGCTAACTATGGCTACACCTTC. Translating it yields CASSYSSRANYGYTF.

V gene TRBV9 combines with J gene TRBJ2-1, with 9 bases lining up with TRBD1. This CDR3 contains 16 residues. Germline-derived CDR1 and CDR2 are SGDLS and YYNGEE. J was trimmed by 9 bases and V by 4 bases; bases with no gene match: 14. In nucleotides, the CDR3 is TGTGCCAGCAGCTACGGGACAGGGATACAACAATGTGAGCAGTTCTTC. Translated, it gives CASSYGTGIQQCEQFF.

The chain employs TRBV19 and TRBJ1-5; 8 bases map to TRBD1. Losses at the gene ends were 0 bases for V and 3 bases for J; bases not matched to a gene: 7. CDR1 and CDR2 (germline): LNHDA, SQIVND (reference sequence). The CDR3 extends over 17 amino acids. CDR3 DNA: TGTGCCAGTAGTATAGATTCCAGGACAGGGAACAATCAGCCCCAGCATTTT. Its translation is CASSIDSRTGNNQPQHF. The variable domain in full, with the rest retrieved from reference TRBV19 and TRBJ1-5, is DGGITQSPKYLFRKEGQNVTLSCEQNLNHDAMYWYRQDPGQGLRLIYYSQIVNDFQKGDIAEGYSVSREKKESFPLTVTSAQKNPTAFYLCASSIDSRTGNNQPQHFGDGTRLSIL.